Below, 17 T cell receptor beta chains from the same sample are listed, as sequenced in a study of memory CD4+ T cells and cytomegalovirus serostatus (dated by TCRdb to between 2018 and 2021). Library preparation used the immunoSEQ multiplex PCR assay. The table comes from immuneACCESS by way of TCRdb, which keeps in-frame sequences with V and J called. Part of the clones is missing from these tables; in studies checked, under half for an unresolved V gene and the rest for unknown reasons. This sample holds 55,000 to 75,000 clones; approximately 85% were observed only once. The ten largest make up 0.88% of the sample. Single viable CD3+CD4+CD8-CD45RO+ cells were sorted as memory CD4+ T cells on a FACSAria II. The specimen sequenced was memory CD4+ T cells from blood. All receptors derive from an adult in good health and CMV-seronegative.

CDR3 amino acids: CASSAGQGIGGANVLTF. The CDR3 DNA is TGCGCCAGCAGCGCAGGACAGGGGATAGGTGGGGCCAACGTCCTGACTTTC. This rearrangement joins TRBV5-1 to TRBJ2-6; TRBD1 agrees at 9 bases. The CDR3 contains 17 residues. Germline CDR1 is SGHRS and CDR2 is YFSETQ. V lost 4 bases, J lost 3 bases, and 8 bases stayed unmatched. Full variable domain (missing parts from reference TRBV5-1 and TRBJ2-6): KAGVTQTPRYLIKTRGQQVTLSCSPISGHRSVSWYQQTPGQGLQFLFEYFSETQRNKGNFPGRFSGRQFSNSRSEMNVSTLELGDSALYLCASSAGQGIGGANVLTFGAGSRLTVL.

This chain uses TRBV6-1 with TRBJ2-1; 7 nucleotides line up with TRBD1. The CDR3 length is 15 residues. The germline V gene encodes CDR1 MNHNS and CDR2 SASEGT. V dropped 1 base and J dropped 3; count of bases not matched to a gene: 3. This CDR3 reads CASSEEAGGYNEQFF. As DNA, the CDR3 is TGTGCCAGCAGTGAAGAGGCAGGGGGCTACAATGAGCAGTTCTTC.

The J gene is TRBJ2-2, the V gene TRBV5-6; TRBD1 aligns across 7 bases. The CDR3 has 18 residues. The trim removed 3 bases at V and 6 bases at J, leaving 17 bases unmatched. Germline CDR1 reads SGHDT; CDR2 reads YYEEEE. Here the CDR3 reads CASSYTLGTDHGAGELFF. The CDR3 bases are TGTGCCAGCAGCTACACACTAGGGACAGATCATGGTGCCGGGGAGCTGTTTTTT.

The rearrangement uses TRBV2 and TRBJ1-5, with unresolved D. Germline values: CDR1 SNHLY, CDR2 FYNNEI. With 3 bases removed from V and 5 bases from J, the gap between germline ends came to 14 bases. The CDR3 runs 15 residues. The CDR3 sequence is CASSEYSATDQPQHF. CDR3 in DNA: TGTGCCAGCAGTGAGTACTCAGCAACCGATCAGCCCCAGCATTTT.

This clone was found a few times. This chain uses TRBV2 with TRBJ1-1; a weak D match, TRBD1 (5 bases). Germline V gives CDR1 SNHLY, CDR2 FYNNEI. The CDR3 length is 13 residues. The V gene lost 3 bases and the J gene lost 7 bases, with 12 bases spanning the gap. CDR3 protein: CASSDSLDSEAFF. The CDR3 DNA reads TGTGCCAGCAGTGATTCTCTCGACAGTGAAGCTTTCTTT. Supplemented by reference TRBV2 and TRBJ1-1, the full variable domain reads EPEVTQTPSHQVTQMGQEVILRCVPISNHLYFYWYRQILGQKVEFLVSFYNNEISEKSEIFDDQFSVERPDGSNFTLKIRSTKLEDSAMYFCASSDSLDSEAFFGQGTRLTVV.

The chain has TRBV20-1 and TRBJ1-2; D not resolved. V was shortened by 4 bases and J by 0 bases, with 3 bases between the two germline ends. CDR3 length: 11 residues. Germline V CDR1 and CDR2: DFQATT, SNEGSKA (reference sequence). This CDR3 is CSATANYGYTF. The CDR3 region has the DNA TGCAGTGCTACAGCTAACTATGGCTACACCTTC.

The V and J genes are TRBV11-2 and TRBJ2-1, with D possibly called TRBD1 or TRBD2 (5 bases each). With 1 base removed from V and 7 bases from J, the gap between germline ends came to 14 bases. Germline CDR1 is SGHAT and CDR2 is FQNNGV. The CDR3 runs 15 residues. The CDR3 nucleotides read TGTGCCAGCAGCTTAGGCGGTACGGGGCGAAATGAGCAGTTCTTC. This codes for CASSLGGTGRNEQFF.

The rearrangement uses TRBV12-5 and TRBJ1-1; a possible D gene is TRBD1 (5 bases). Between the trimmed V and J ends, which lost 1 base and 8 bases, there was a span of 17 bases. CDR1 is LGHNT, CDR2 FRNRAP, per germline. The CDR3 contains 15 residues. In DNA form, the CDR3 reads TGTGCTAGTGGTTTGGATCCAGGGTCGTTCTTGGAAGCTTTCTTT. Translated: CASGLDPGSFLEAFF.

Details on this clone: Other DNA sequences of this sample code for an identical CDR3. The chain joins TRBV7-2 to TRBJ2-7; no reliable D call. This CDR3 region has 11 residues. From germline, CDR1 is SGHTA and CDR2 FQGNSA. V was pared by 5 bases and J by 3 bases, with 5 bases between. CDR3 sequence reads: CASSLNYEQYF. As DNA, the CDR3 is TGTGCCAGCAGCCTAAACTACGAGCAGTACTTC.

The chain links TRBV28 to TRBJ1-3; D call uncertain. Trimming cost V 7 bases and J 3 bases, with 7 bases left between them. There are 12 residues in the CDR3. Germline V gene sequence: CDR1 MDHEN, CDR2 SYDVKM. The CDR3 bases are TGTGCCAGCAATAACTATGGAAACACCATATATTTT. Residues: CASNNYGNTIYF.

This chain connects TRBV21-1 to TRBJ2-7; the D call in the table, TRBD1, was not verified against the DNA. TRBV21-1 is described as a pseudogene. This CDR3 is built from 13 residues. CDR3 loop: CAGAGTGHYEQYF. The CDR3 bases are TGTGCCGGGGCGGGGACAGGCCACTACGAGCAGTACTTC.

The chain employs TRBV5-1 and TRBJ2-7, with D perhaps TRBD1 (6 bases). The ends were cut back, 6 bases at V and 3 bases at J, with 19 bases in the middle. This CDR3 contains 15 residues. Germline V gives CDR1 SGHRS, CDR2 YFSETQ. CDR3 region: CASTVDHRESYEQYF. The CDR3 nucleotides are TGCGCCAGCACCGTAGATCACAGGGAAAGCTACGAGCAGTACTTC. The variable domain in full, completed from reference TRBV5-1 and TRBJ2-7, reads KAGVTQTPRYLIKTRGQQVTLSCSPISGHRSVSWYQQTPGQGLQFLFEYFSETQRNKGNFPGRFSGRQFSNSRSEMNVSTLELGDSALYLCASTVDHRESYEQYFGPGTRLTVT.

CDR3 sequence reads: CASSQESGFRTRVGFF. The DNA for the CDR3 is TGTGCCAGCAGCCAAGAGTCAGGCTTTAGAACCCGGGTAGGGTTCTTC. The chain has TRBV4-2 and TRBJ2-1; the D is unclear. Germline V gene data show CDR1 as LGHNA and CDR2 as YNFKEQ. This CDR3 comprises 16 residues. V was trimmed by 0 bases and J by 15 bases, leaving 24 bases between them.

This chain uses TRBV5-1 with TRBJ2-1, with 8 bases matching TRBD2. The CDR3 has 17 amino acids. V lost 4 bases, J lost 3 bases, and 12 bases stayed unmatched. CDR1 SGHRS and CDR2 YFSETQ come from the germline V gene. The CDR3 DNA is TGCGCCAGCAGCCCTACAGCGGGAGTTGCGGTCTACAATGAGCAGTTCTTC. Protein sequence: CASSPTAGVAVYNEQFF.

The chain has TRBV2 and TRBJ1-4; 7 nucleotides line up with TRBD1. CDR3 length equals 15 residues. J gave up 4 bases and V 7 bases, and 9 bases lay outside the gene matches. The germline V gene encodes CDR1 SNHLY and CDR2 FYNNEI. The CDR3 nucleotides are TGTGCCAGCAAACTAGACCGGGACAGTAATGAAAAACTGTTTTTT. Its protein product is CASKLDRDSNEKLFF.

The chain couples TRBV5-6 to TRBJ1-1, with D unresolved. The CDR3 is 15 residues long. Per the germline V gene, CDR1 is SGHDT and CDR2 is YYEEEE. V was clipped by 6 bases and J by 0 bases, with 15 bases between them. In nucleotides, the CDR3 is TGTGCCAGCACCATAGGCGGGCGCATGAACACTGAAGCTTTCTTT. Protein product: CASTIGGRMNTEAFF.

This clone was seen a single time. V is TRBV27 and J is TRBJ2-3, with 8 bases fitting TRBD2. There are 14 residues in the CDR3. V gave up 6 bases and J gave up 4 bases; unmatched junction bases: 6. Germline V gives CDR1 MNHEY, CDR2 SMNVEV (reference sequence). CDR3 coding DNA: TGTGCCAGCAGCCGGATCGGGAGGGCAGATACGCAGTATTTT. It yields the protein CASSRIGRADTQYF.